This TCR beta chain was captured in a study of T cells in Graves' hyperthyroidism and ophthalmopathy. Study results and caveats: A model built on 13 V-J features separated ophthalmopathy from stable hyperthyroidism.

Germline CDR1 SGHAT, CDR2 FQDESV (reference sequence). The trim removed 1 base at V and 3 bases at J, leaving 6 bases unmatched. The CDR3 is made up of 15 amino acids. RNA transcripts yielded amplified TCR beta CDR3 regions. Using the HTBI primer set, a first-round RT-PCR was run on the TCR CDR3. Using its own MiXCR run on the multiplex PCR reads, TCRdb lists one record per CDR3 protein. The table lists about 260,000 distinct CDR3 sequences, 25% of them singletons, with more than 25% in the top ten. This clonotype was observed a handful of times. Its specificity is not known. The receptor was derived from a man aged 40-50 years with Graves' hyperthyroidism that later progressed to Graves' ophthalmopathy. J is TRBJ2-7 and V is TRBV11-1, with 7 positions matching TRBD1. The specimen sequenced was blood. The CDR3 region has the DNA TGTGCCAGCAGCTTAGAACTTCAGGGGGACTACGAGCAGTACTTC. Translation: CASSLELQGDYEQYF.